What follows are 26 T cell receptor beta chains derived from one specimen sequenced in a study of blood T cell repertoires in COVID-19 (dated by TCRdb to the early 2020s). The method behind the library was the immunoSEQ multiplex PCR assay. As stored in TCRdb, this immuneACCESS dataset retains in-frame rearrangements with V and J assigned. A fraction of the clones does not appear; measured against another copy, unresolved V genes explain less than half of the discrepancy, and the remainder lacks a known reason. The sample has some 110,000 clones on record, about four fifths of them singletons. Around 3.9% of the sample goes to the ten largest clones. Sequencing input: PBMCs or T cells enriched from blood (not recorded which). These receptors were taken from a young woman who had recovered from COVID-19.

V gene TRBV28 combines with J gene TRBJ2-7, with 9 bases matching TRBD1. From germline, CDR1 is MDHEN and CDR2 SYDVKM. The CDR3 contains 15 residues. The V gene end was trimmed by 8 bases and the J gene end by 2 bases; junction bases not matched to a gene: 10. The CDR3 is CASGPGQGVPYEQYF. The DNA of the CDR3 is TGTGCCAGCGGACCGGGACAGGGCGTTCCCTACGAGCAGTACTTC.

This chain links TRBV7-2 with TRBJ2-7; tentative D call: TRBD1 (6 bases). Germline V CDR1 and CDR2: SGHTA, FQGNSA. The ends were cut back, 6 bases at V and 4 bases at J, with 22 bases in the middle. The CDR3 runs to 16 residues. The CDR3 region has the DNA TGTGCCAGCAGTTCCAGGGGTGGCAGGGAAGGATACGAGCAGTACTTC. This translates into CASSSRGGREGYEQYF.

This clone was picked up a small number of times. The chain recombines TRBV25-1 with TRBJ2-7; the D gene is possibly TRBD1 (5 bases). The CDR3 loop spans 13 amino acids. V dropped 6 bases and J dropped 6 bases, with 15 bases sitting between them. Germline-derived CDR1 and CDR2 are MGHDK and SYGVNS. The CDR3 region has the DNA TGTGCCAGCAGCCGTCCGGGCAGGGCCGAGCAGTACTTC. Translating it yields CASSRPGRAEQYF.

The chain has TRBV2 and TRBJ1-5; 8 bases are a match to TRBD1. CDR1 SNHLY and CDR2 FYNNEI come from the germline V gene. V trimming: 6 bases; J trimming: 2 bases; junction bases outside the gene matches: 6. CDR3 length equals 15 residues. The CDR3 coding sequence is TGTGCCAGCAGCGCGGACAGGGCGGGCAATCAGCCCCAGCATTTT. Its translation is CASSADRAGNQPQHF. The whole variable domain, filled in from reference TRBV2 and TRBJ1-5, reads EPEVTQTPSHQVTQMGQEVILRCVPISNHLYFYWYRQILGQKVEFLVSFYNNEISEKSEIFDDQFSVERPDGSNFTLKIRSTKLEDSAMYFCASSADRAGNQPQHFGDGTRLSIL.

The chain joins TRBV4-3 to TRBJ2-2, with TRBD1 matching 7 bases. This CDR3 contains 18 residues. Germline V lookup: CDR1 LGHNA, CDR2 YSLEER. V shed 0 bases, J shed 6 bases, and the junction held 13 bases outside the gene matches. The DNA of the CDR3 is TGCGCCAGCAGCCAAGATGCGCTCGACAGGGTATTATCCGGGGAGCTGTTTTTT. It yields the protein CASSQDALDRVLSGELFF.

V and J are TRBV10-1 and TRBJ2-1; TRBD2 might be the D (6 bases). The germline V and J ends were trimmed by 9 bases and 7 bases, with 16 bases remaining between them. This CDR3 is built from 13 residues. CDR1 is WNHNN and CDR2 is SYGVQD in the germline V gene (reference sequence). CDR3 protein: CASSRTIGNEQFF. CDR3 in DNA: TGCGCCAGTTCCCGGACTATTGGGAATGAGCAGTTCTTC.

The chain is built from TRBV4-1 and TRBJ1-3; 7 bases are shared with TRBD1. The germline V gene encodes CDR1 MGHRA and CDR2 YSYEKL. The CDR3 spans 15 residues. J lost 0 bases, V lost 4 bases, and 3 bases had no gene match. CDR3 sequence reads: CASSPTGASGNTIYF. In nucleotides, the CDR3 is TGCGCCAGCAGCCCCACAGGGGCCTCTGGAAACACCATATATTTT.

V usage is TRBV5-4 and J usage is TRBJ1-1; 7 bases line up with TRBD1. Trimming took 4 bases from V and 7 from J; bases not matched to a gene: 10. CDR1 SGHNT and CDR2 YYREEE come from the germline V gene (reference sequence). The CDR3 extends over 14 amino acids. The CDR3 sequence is CASSPNRGRLEAFF. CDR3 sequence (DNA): TGTGCCAGCAGCCCGAACAGGGGTCGCCTTGAAGCTTTCTTT.

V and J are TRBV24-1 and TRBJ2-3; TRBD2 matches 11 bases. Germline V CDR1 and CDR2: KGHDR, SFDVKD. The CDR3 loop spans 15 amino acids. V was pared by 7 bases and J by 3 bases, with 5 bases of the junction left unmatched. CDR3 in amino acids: CATRSGTSGTDTQYF. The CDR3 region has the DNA TGTGCCACCAGATCCGGGACTAGCGGAACAGATACGCAGTATTTT.

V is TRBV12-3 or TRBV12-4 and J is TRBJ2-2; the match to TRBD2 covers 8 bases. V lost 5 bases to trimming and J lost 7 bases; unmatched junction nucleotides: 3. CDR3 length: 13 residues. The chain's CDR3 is CASSLLAGGELFF. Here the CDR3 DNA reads TGTGCCAGCAGTCTCCTAGCGGGCGGGGAGCTGTTTTTT.

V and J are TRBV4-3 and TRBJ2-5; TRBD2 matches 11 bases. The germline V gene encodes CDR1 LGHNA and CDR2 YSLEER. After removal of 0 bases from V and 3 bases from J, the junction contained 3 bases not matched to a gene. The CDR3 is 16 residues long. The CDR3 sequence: CASSQEELAGEETQYF. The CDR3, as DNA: TGCGCCAGCAGCCAAGAAGAACTAGCGGGAGAAGAGACCCAGTACTTC.

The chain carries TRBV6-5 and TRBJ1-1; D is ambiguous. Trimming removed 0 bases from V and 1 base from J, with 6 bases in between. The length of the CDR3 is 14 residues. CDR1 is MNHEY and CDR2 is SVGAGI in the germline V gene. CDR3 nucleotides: TGTGCCAGCAGTTACTCGGGCAGGAACACTGAAGCTTTCTTT. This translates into CASSYSGRNTEAFF.

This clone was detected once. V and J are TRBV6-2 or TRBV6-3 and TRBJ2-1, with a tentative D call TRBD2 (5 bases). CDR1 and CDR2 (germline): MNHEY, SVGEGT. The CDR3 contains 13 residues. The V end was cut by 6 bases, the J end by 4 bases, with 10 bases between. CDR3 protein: CASSPGLYNEQFF. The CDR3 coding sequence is TGTGCCAGCAGCCCCGGACTGTACAATGAGCAGTTCTTC.

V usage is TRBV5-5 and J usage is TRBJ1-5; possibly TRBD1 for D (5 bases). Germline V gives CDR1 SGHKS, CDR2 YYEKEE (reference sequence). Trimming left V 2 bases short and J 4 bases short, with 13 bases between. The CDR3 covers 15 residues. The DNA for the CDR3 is TGTGCCAGCAGCTTAACCCCCGGGGGGAATCAGCCCCAGCATTTT. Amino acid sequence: CASSLTPGGNQPQHF.

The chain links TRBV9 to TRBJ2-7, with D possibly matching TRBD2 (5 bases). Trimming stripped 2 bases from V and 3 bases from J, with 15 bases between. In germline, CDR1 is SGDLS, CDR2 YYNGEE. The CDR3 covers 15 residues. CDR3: CASSVDGGLGYEQYF. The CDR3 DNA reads TGTGCCAGCAGCGTCGATGGCGGGCTGGGCTACGAGCAGTACTTC.

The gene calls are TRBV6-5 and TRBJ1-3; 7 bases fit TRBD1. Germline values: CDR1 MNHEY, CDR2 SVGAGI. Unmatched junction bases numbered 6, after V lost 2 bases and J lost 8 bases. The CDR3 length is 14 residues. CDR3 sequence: CASSYEARGDTIYF. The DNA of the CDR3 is TGTGCCAGCAGTTACGAGGCCAGGGGGGACACCATATATTTT.

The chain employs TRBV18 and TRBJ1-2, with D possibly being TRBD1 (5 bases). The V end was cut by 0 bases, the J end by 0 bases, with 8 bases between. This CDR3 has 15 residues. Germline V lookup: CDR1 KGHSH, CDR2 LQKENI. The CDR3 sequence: CASSPPQGSNYGYTF. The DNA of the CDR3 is TGTGCCAGCTCACCACCTCAGGGCTCTAACTATGGCTACACCTTC.

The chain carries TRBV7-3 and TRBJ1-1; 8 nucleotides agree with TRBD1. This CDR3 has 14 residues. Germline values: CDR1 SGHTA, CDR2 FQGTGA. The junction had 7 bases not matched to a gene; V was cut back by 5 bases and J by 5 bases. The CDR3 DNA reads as TGTGCCAGCAGCCTTCAGGGGGCCGGTACTGAAGCTTTCTTT. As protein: CASSLQGAGTEAFF. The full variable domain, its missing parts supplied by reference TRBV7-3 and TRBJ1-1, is GAGVSQTPSNKVTEKGKYVELRCDPISGHTALYWYRQSLGQGPEFLIYFQGTGAADDSGLPNDRFFAVRPEGSVSTLKIQRTERGDSAVYLCASSLQGAGTEAFFGQGTRLTVV.

CDR3 bases: TGTGCCAGTAGGACTAGCGGGAGGGCCTCGGAGACCCAGTACTTC. It encodes CASRTSGRASETQYF. V gene TRBV19 combines with J gene TRBJ2-5; 14 nucleotides line up with TRBD2. The germline CDR1 and CDR2 sequences are LNHDA and SQIVND (reference sequence). V was clipped by 6 bases and J by 5 bases; unmatched bases: 5. The CDR3 runs 15 residues.

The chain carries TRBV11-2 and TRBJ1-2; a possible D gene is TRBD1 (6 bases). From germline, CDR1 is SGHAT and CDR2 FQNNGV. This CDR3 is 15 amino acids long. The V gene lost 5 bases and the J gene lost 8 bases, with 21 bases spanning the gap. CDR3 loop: CASSPSAGVLEGYTF. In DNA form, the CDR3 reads TGTGCCAGCAGCCCCTCGGCAGGGGTACTTGAGGGCTACACCTTC.

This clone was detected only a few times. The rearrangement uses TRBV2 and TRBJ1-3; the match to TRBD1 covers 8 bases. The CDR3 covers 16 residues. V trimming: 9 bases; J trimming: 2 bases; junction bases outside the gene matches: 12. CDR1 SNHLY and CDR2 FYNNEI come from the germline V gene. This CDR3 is CARRMAGTGAGNTIYF. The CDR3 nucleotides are TGTGCCAGGCGAATGGCCGGGACAGGAGCTGGAAACACCATATATTTT.

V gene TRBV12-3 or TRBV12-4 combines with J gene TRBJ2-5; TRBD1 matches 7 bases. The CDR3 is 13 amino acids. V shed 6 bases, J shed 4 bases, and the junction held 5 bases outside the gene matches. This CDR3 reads CASSQTGPETQYF. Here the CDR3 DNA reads TGTGCCAGCAGCCAGACAGGGCCAGAGACCCAGTACTTC.

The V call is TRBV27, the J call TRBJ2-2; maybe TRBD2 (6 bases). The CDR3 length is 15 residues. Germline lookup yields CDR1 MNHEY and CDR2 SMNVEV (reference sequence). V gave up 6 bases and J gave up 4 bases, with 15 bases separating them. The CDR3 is CASSPYGGGTGELFF. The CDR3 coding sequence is TGTGCCAGCAGCCCGTACGGGGGTGGCACCGGGGAGCTGTTTTTT.

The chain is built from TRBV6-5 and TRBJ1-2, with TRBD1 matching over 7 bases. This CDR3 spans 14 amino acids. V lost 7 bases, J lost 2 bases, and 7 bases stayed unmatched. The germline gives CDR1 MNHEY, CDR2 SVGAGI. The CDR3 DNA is TGTGCCAGCACCCACGACAGGGTGAACTATGGCTACACCTTC. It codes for CASTHDRVNYGYTF.

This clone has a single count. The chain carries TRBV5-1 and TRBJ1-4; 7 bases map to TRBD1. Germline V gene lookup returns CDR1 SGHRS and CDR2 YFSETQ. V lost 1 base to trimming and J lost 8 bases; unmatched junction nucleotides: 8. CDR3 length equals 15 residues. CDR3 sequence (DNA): TGCGCCAGCAGCTTGACCGGGACAGTAGACGAAAAACTGTTTTTT. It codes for CASSLTGTVDEKLFF. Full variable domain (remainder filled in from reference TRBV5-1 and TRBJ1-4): KAGVTQTPRYLIKTRGQQVTLSCSPISGHRSVSWYQQTPGQGLQFLFEYFSETQRNKGNFPGRFSGRQFSNSRSEMNVSTLELGDSALYLCASSLTGTVDEKLFFGSGTQLSVL.

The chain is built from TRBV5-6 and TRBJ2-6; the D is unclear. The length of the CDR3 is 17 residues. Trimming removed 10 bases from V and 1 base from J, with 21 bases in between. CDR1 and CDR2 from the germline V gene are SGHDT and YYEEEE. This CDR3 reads CAPCWPVIVSGANVLTF. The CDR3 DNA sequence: TGTGCCCCGTGTTGGCCAGTGATTGTTTCTGGGGCCAACGTCCTGACTTTC.